This paragraph covers one T cell receptor (beta chain) sequence. This clone has ten or more counts. Which antigen it targets is not known. Per-base qualities were not stored, and no clone one base away is much larger. The sample comes from a study of T cell responses to AZD1222 COVID-19 vaccine (dated by TCRdb to the early 2020s). In the study overall: Because spike-specific TCR depth and breadth did not differ between the two schedules, AZD1222 recipients who got a second dose at roughly 4 weeks were pooled with those who got a second dose at roughly 12 weeks. A total of approximately 240 trial participants underwent TCR sequencing, of whom some 200 had received two doses of AZD1222 and 26 had received two doses of the MenACWY control vaccine. Trial participants were enrolled by age into subgroups of 18-55, 56-69 and 70-plus years, and around 140, 26 and 57 TCR-sequenced participants, respectively, were included in these subgroups. Study-wide findings and limitations: Conclusions about previously exposed vaccinees are limited, since just 5 to 7 AZD1222 recipients were seropositive for SARS-CoV-2 at baseline. Because no samples from the day 14 peak response were available, repertoires could be characterized only after the peak T cell response. Reportedly, almost half of the unique spike-specific TCRs recognized epitopes lying outside the regions that are mutated in the B.1.351 and B.1.1.7 variants. The whole spike protein was spanned by vaccine-associated CD4 TCRs, and dominant responses were seen in regions 160-218 and 743-854. Most participants were white British and females outnumbered males, and the authors suggested that clonal diversity may have been underestimated. In the small 56-69-year group, the increase in depth fell short of significance, most likely because of low power. After two AZD1222 doses, both the breadth and the depth of spike-specific TCRs were significantly higher than at day 0 and than in MenACWY recipients.

The intended sense of this specimen's time point label: baseline before first vaccination. Vaccinee samples were obtained from the UK trials COV001 and COV002, which included a single-blind randomized controlled phase 2/3 trial of AZD1222 (ChAdOx1 nCoV-19) in healthy adults. For TCRbeta chain sequencing, PBMC samples from trial participants were taken at day 0 and at day 28 after the second dose. The CDR3 regions of human TCRbeta chains were analyzed by immunosequencing. Per the authors' processing: Repertoire TCRs were checked for matches against a reference library of SARS-CoV-2-specific TCRs that had been generated using the MIRA antigen-specificity platform. Breadth was defined as the fraction of unique TCRs that were SARS-CoV-2-associated. Depth was defined as the fraction of total T cells that were SARS-CoV-2-associated. Using the MIRA data, each spike-specific TCR was assigned both to the spike region to which the TCR was reactive and to a CD4 or CD8 class. Log10-transformed breadth and depth values were compared by one-way ANOVA with Sidak's multiple comparisons tests. TCRdb took over this immuneACCESS table, retaining in-frame rearrangements with V and J assigned. Such tables are incomplete; in checked studies, under half of the missing clones stem from an unresolved V gene, and the remainder is unexplained. That table furnishes V, J and clone size, whereas the DNA furnished D and trimming. Counted in this sample were 150,000 to 200,000 clones; 90% to 95% of them appeared once. The top ten constitute over 0.8% of the sample.

From cysteine to phenylalanine, the CDR3 is 15 amino acids long. Just CDR3 DNA is preserved here, 45 bases in frame from base 1. Trimming costs V 4 bases and J 0 bases, and their ends lie 13 bases apart. The germline V gene (reference sequence) sets CDR1 to LGHDT and CDR2 to YNNKEL. The chain is encoded by TRBV3-1 (or the pseudogene TRBV3-2) joined to TRBJ2-7; TRBD2 could be the D gene, as 6 bases match. Here the sequenced sample was peripheral blood, taken on day 0 of AZD1222 vaccination. This TCR came from an adult in good health. The DNA sequence is as follows: TGTGCCAGCAGCCTCGGGGACTCGTACTCCTACGAGCAGTACTTC. This yields the protein CASSLGDSYSYEQYF.